The clone carrying this T cell receptor (beta chain) came up a few times. The CDR3 spans 18 residues. CDR1 SGHTA and CDR2 FQGNSA come from the germline V gene. Unmatched junction bases numbered 12, after V lost 0 bases and J lost 3 bases. The data originate from a study of early T cells in non-severe SARS-CoV-2 infection. Study as a whole: Sequencing was performed on bulk RNA from unsorted whole blood, leaving chains unpaired.

Individual cDNA molecules each received unique molecular identifiers attached to them. MiXCR, applied by TCRdb to the 5' RACE reads, yields one record per CDR3 protein. The sample consists of over 55,000 distinct CDR3 sequences, under 15% of them appearing once. The specimen was whole blood, collected at baseline. This sequence originates from an adult who was a healthcare worker with PCR-confirmed SARS-CoV-2 infection or an uninfected control (not recorded which). The chain has TRBV7-2 and TRBJ2-7; 9 bases line up with TRBD2. The CDR3, as DNA: TGTGCCAGCAGCTTAGCGTTTCTAGCGGGACTCAACTTCTACGAGCAGTACTTC. It translates to CASSLAFLAGLNFYEQYF.